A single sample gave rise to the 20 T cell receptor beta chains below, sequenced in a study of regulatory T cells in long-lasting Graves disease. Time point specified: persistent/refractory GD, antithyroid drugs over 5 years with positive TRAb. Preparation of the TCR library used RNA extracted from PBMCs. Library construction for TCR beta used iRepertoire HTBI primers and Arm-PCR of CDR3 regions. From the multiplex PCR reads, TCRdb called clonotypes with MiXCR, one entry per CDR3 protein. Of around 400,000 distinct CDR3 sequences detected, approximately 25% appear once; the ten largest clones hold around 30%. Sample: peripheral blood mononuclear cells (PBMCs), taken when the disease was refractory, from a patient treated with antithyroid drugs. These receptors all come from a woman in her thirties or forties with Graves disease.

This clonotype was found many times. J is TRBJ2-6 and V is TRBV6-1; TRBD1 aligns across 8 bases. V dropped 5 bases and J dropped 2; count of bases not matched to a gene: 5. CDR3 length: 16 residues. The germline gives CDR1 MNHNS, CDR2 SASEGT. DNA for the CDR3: TGTGCCAGCAGTCGACAGGGGAATGCTGGGGCCAACGTCCTGACTTTC. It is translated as CASSRQGNAGANVLTF.

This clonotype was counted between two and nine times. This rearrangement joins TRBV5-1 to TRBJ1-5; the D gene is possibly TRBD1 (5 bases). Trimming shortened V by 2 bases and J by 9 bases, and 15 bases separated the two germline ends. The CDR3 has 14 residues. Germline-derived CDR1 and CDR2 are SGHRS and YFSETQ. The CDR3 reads CASSFSGGETPQHF. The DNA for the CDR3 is TGCGCCAGCAGCTTCTCGGGGGGGGAGACGCCCCAGCATTTT. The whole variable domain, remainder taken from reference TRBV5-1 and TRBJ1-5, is KAGVTQTPRYLIKTRGQQVTLSCSPISGHRSVSWYQQTPGQGLQFLFEYFSETQRNKGNFPGRFSGRQFSNSRSEMNVSTLELGDSALYLCASSFSGGETPQHFGDGTRLSIL.

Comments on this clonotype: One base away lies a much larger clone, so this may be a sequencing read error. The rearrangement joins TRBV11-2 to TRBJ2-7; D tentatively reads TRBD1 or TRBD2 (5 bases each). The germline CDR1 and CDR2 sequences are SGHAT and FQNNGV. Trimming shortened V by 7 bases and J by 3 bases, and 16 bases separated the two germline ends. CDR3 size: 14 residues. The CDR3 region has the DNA TGTGCCAGCATCCTCATCGGGGCAAACTACGAGCAGTACTTC. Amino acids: CASILIGANYEQYF.

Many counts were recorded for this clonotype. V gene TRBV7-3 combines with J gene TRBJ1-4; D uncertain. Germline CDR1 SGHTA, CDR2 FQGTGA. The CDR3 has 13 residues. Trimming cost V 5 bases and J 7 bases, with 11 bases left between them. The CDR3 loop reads CASSQTRFEKLFF. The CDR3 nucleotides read TGTGCCAGCAGCCAGACAAGGTTTGAAAAACTGTTTTTT.

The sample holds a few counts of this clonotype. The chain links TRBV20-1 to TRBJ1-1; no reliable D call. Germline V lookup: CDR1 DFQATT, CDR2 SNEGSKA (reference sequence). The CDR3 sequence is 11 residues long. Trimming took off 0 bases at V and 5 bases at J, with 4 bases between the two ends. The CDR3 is CSARDWTEAFF. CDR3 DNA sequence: TGCAGTGCTAGAGATTGGACTGAAGCTTTCTTT.

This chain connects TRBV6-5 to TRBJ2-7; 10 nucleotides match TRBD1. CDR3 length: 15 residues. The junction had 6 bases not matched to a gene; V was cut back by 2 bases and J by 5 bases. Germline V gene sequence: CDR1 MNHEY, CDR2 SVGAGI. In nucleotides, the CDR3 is TGTGCCAGCAGTTACACCCGGGACAGGGGTAACGAGCAGTACTTC. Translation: CASSYTRDRGNEQYF.

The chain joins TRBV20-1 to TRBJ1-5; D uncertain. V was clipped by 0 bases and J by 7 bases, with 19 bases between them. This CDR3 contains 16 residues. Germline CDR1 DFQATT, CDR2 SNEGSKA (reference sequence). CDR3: CSARDITPGKGQPQHF. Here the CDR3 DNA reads TGCAGTGCTAGAGATATAACTCCAGGTAAAGGACAGCCCCAGCATTTT.

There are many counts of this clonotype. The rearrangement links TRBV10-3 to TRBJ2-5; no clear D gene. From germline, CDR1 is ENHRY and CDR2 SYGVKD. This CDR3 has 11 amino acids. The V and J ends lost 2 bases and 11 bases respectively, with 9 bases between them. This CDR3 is CAISETGPQYF. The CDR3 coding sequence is TGTGCCATCAGTGAGACGGGTCCTCAGTACTTC.

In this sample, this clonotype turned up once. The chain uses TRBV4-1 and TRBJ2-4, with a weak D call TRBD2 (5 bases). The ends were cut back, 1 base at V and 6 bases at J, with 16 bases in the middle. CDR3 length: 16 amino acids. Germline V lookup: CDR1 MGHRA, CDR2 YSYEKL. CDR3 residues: CASSQGTEDYLNIQYF. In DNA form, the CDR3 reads TGCGCCAGCAGCCAAGGGACTGAAGATTACCTAAACATTCAGTACTTC.

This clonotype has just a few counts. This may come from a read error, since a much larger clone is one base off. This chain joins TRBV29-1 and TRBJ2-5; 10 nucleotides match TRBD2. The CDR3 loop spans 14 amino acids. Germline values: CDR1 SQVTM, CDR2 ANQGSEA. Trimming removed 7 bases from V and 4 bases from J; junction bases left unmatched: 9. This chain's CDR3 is CSETPLAGVETQYF. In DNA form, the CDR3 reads TGCAGCGAGACCCCTCTAGCGGGAGTAGAGACCCAGTACTTC.

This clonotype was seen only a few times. The CDR3 is CASSLMPAGGVTGELFF. For the CDR3, the DNA is TGTGCCAGCAGCCTCATGCCGGCGGGGGGAGTCACCGGGGAGCTGTTTTTT. The V and J genes are TRBV9 and TRBJ2-2, with 8 bases that match TRBD2. Germline trimming cut 4 bases from V and 4 bases from J; bases unmatched to any gene: 12. CDR1 SGDLS and CDR2 YYNGEE come from the germline V gene. The CDR3 is made up of 17 amino acids.

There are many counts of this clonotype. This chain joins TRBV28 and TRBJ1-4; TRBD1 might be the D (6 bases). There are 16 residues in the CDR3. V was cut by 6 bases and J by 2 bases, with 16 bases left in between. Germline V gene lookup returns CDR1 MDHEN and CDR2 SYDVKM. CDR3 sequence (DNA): TGTGCCAGCAGCCTCCATGGGGGGGGCACTAATGAAAAACTGTTTTTT. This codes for CASSLHGGGTNEKLFF.

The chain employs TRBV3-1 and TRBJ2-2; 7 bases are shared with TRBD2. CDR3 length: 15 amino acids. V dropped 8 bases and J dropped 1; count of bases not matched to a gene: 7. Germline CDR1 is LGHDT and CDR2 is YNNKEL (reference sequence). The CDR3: CASGYSGLNTGELFF. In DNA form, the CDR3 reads TGTGCCAGCGGTTATAGCGGGCTGAACACCGGGGAGCTGTTTTTT. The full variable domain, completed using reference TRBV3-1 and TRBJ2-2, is DTAVSQTPKYLVTQMGNDKSIKCEQNLGHDTMYWYKQDSKKFLKIMFSYNNKELIINETVPNRFSPKSPDKAHLNLHINSLELGDSAVYFCASGYSGLNTGELFFGEGSRLTVL.

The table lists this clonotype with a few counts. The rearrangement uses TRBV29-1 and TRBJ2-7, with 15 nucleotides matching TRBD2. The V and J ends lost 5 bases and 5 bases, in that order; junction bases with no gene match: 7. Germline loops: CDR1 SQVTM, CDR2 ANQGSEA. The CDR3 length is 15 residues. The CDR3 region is CSVWRTSGGGDEQYF. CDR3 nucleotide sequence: TGCAGCGTTTGGCGGACTAGCGGGGGGGGGGACGAGCAGTACTTC.

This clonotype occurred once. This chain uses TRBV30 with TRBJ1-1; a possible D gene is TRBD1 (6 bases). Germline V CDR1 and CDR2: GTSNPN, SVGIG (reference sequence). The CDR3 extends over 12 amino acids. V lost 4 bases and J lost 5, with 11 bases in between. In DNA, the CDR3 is TGTGCCTGGACAGGGGAGGGGACTGAAGCTTTCTTT. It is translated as CAWTGEGTEAFF. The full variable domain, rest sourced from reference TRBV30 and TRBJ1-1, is SQTIHQWPATLVQPVGSPLSLECTVEGTSNPNLYWYRQAAGRGLQLLFYSVGIGQISSEVPQNLSASRPQDRQFILSSKKLLLSDSGFYLCAWTGEGTEAFFGQGTRLTVV.

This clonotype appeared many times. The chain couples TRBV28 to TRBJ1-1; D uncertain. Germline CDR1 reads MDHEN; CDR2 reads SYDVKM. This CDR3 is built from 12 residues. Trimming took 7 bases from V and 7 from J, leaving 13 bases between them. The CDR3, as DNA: TGTGCCAGCATCACCCACAGCCTTGAAGCTTTCTTT. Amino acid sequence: CASITHSLEAFF.

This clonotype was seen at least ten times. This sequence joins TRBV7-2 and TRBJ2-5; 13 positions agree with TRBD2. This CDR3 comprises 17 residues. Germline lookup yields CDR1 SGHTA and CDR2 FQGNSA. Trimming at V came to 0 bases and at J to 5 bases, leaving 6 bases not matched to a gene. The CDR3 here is CASSLAGTSGVWETQYF. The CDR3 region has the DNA TGTGCCAGCAGCTTAGCGGGGACTAGCGGGGTCTGGGAGACCCAGTACTTC.

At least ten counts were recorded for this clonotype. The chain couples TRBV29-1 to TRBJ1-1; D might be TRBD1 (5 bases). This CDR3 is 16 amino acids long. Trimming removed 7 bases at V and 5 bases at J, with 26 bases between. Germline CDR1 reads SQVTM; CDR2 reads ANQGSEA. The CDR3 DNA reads TGCAGCGCCCCGAACGAGAACGGGGGGAAAGGGACTGAAGCTTTCTTT. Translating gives CSAPNENGGKGTEAFF.

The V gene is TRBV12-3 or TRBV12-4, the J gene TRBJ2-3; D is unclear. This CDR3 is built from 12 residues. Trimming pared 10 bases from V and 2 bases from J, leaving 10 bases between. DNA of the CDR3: TGTGCCACCCATGAAAACACAGATACGCAGTATTTT. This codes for CATHENTDTQYF.

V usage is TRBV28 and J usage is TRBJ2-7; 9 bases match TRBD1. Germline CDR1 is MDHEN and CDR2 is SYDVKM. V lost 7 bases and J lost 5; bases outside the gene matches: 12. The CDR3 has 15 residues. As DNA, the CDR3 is TGTGCCAGCAAGGAGGTGACAGGGGGTAAGCACGAGCAGTACTTC. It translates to CASKEVTGGKHEQYF.